In this sample, the clone carrying this TCR beta chain turned up once. As yet, its antigen is unknown. The sample originates from a study of STAT3 mutations in large granular lymphocyte leukemia. General study results and limits: All newly emerging clones after therapy were STAT3 wild type. Differing intervals and regimens complicate linking therapy response to clone burden. In several patients, dominant TCR clone burden exceeded STAT3 mutant burden. In T-cell large granular lymphocyte leukemia, about half of patients showed multiple immunodominant subclonotypes.

TCRdb keeps only in-frame clones here, not all; method: immunoSEQ multiplex PCR. The sample carries about 1,700 clones, 55% to 75% recorded once. V dropped 4 bases and J dropped 0 bases, with 10 bases sitting between them. Germline loops: CDR1 SGHRS, CDR2 YFSETQ. This CDR3 has 14 amino acids. The rearrangement joins TRBV5-1 to TRBJ1-1; D call uncertain. The sequencing input was peripheral blood mononuclear cells. The source of this sequence is a woman between 70 and 85 years old with T-cell large granular lymphocyte leukemia. Some clones in this sample may be carry-over from other donors' samples. The CDR3 protein is CASSIGRLNTEAFF. CDR3 nucleotide sequence: TGCGCCAGCAGCATAGGACGTTTGAACACTGAAGCTTTCTTT. Looking up the rest from reference TRBV5-1 and TRBJ1-1 gives the full variable domain: KAGVTQTPRYLIKTRGQQVTLSCSPISGHRSVSWYQQTPGQGLQFLFEYFSETQRNKGNFPGRFSGRQFSNSRSEMNVSTLELGDSALYLCASSIGRLNTEAFFGQGTRLTVV.